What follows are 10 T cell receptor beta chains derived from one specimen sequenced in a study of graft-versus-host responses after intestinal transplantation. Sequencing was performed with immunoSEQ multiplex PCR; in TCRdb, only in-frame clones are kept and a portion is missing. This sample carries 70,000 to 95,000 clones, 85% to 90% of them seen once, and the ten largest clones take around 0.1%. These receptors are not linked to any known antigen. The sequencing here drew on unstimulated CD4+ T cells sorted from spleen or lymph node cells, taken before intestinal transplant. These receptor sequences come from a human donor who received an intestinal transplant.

This CDR3 reads CASSWTQGAKNTEAFF. Here the CDR3 DNA reads TGCGCCAGCAGCTGGACACAGGGAGCTAAGAACACTGAAGCTTTCTTT. V is TRBV5-1 and J is TRBJ1-1; tentative D call: TRBD1 (6 bases). V was shortened by 3 bases and J by 1 base, with 16 bases between the two germline ends. There are 16 residues in the CDR3. CDR1 and CDR2 from the germline V gene are SGHRS and YFSETQ.

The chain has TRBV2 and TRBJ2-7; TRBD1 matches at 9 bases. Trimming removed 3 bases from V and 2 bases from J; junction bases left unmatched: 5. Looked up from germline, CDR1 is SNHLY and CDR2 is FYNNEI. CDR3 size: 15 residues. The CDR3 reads CASSDIGTGTYEQYF. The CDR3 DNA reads TGTGCCAGCAGTGATATTGGGACAGGGACCTACGAGCAGTACTTC.

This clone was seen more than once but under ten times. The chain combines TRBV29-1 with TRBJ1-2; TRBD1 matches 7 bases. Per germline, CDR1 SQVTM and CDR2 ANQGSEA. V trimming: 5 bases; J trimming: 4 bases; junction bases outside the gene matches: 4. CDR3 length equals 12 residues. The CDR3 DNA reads TGCAGCGTTCAGGGGGAAGTCTATGGCTACACCTTC. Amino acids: CSVQGEVYGYTF.

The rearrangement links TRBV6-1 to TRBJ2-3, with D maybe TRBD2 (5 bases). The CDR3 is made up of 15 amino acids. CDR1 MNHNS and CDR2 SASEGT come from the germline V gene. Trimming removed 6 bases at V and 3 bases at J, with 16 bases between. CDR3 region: CASSNGLAITDTQYF. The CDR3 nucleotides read TGTGCCAGCAGCAATGGGCTAGCTATAACAGATACGCAGTATTTT.

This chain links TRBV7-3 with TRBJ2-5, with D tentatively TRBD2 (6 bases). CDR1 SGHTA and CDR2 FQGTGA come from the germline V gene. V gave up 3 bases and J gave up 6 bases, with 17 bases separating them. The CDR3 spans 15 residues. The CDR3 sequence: CASSFGLSGPKTQYF. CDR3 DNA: TGTGCCAGCAGCTTCGGACTATCTGGCCCAAAGACCCAGTACTTC.

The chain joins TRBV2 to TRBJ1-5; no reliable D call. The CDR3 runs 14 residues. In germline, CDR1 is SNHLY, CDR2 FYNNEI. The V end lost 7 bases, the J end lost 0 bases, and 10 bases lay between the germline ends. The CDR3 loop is CASTRTYSNQPQHF. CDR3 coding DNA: TGTGCCAGCACTCGGACTTATAGCAATCAGCCCCAGCATTTT. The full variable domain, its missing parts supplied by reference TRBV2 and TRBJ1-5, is EPEVTQTPSHQVTQMGQEVILRCVPISNHLYFYWYRQILGQKVEFLVSFYNNEISEKSEIFDDQFSVERPDGSNFTLKIRSTKLEDSAMYFCASTRTYSNQPQHFGDGTRLSIL.

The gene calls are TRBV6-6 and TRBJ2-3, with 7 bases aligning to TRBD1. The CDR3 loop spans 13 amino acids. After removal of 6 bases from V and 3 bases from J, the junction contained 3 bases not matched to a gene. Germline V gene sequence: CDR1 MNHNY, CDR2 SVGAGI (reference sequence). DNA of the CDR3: TGTGCCAGCAGGCGACAGGGAACAGATACGCAGTATTTT. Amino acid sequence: CASRRQGTDTQYF.

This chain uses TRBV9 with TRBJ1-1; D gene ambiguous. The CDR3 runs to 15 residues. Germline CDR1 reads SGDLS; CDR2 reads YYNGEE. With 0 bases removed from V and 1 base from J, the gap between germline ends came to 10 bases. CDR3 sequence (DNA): TGTGCCAGCAGCGTAGGACACCCCCAGAACACTGAAGCTTTCTTT. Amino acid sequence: CASSVGHPQNTEAFF.

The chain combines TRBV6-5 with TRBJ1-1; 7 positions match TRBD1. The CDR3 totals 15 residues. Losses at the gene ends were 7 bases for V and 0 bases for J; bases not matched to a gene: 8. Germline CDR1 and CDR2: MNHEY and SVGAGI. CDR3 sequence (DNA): TGTGCCAGCACCCGACAGGGTAGGGTGAACACTGAAGCTTTCTTT. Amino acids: CASTRQGRVNTEAFF.

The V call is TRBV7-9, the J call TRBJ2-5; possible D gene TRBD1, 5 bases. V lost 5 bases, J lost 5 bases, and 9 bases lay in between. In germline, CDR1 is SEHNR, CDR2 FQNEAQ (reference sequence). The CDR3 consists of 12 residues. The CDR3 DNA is TGTGCCAGCAGCACCAGGGCGGAGACCCAGTACTTC. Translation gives CASSTRAETQYF.